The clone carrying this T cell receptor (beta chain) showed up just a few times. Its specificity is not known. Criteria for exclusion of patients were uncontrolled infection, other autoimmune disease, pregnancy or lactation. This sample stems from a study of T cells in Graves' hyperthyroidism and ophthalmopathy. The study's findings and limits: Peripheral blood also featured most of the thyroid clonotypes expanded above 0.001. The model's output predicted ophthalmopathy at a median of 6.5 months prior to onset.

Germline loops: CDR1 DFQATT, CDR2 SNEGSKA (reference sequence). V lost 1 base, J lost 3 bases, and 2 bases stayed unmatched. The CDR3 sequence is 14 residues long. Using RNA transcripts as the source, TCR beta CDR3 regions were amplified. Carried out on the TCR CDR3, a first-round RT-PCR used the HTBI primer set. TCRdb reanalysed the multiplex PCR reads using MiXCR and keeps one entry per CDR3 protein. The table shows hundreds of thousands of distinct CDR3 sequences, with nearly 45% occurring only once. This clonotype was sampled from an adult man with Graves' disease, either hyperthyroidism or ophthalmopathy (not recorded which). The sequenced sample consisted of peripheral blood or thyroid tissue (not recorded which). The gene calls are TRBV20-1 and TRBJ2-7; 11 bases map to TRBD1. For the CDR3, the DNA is TGCAGTGCTAGAGGGGACAGGGGGGACTACGAGCAGTACTTC. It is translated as CSARGDRGDYEQYF.